Following are 29 T cell receptor beta chains from one sample sequenced in a study of OX40 agonist ivuxolimab in advanced cancers. TCRdb's table, derived via immunoSEQ multiplex PCR, lists solely in-frame clones and lacks some. The top ten clones hold approximately 1.3% of a sample with 70,000 to 80,000 clones, 75% to 90% of them seen once. The specimen comprised CD4+ or CD8+ T cells sorted from blood, sampled in a trial of the OX40 agonist ivuxolimab. These receptors were obtained from an adult with an advanced solid tumor such as melanoma, head and neck, liver or kidney cancer.

The chain carries TRBV7-2 and TRBJ2-7; D is unresolved. Germline CDR1 reads SGHTA; CDR2 reads FQGNSA. Trimming cost V 2 bases and J 0 bases, with 11 bases left between them. This CDR3 region has 15 residues. CDR3 DNA: TGTGCCAGCAGCTTAAACGCCGCGAGCTCCTACGAGCAGTACTTC. Its protein product is CASSLNAASSYEQYF.

The rearrangement uses TRBV30 and TRBJ1-4; TRBD1 matches at 9 bases. The germline V gene encodes CDR1 GTSNPN and CDR2 SVGIG (reference sequence). The CDR3 totals 13 residues. The junction had 4 bases not matched to a gene; V was cut back by 4 bases and J by 7 bases. The CDR3 loop is CAWNMDRGEKLFF. The CDR3 coding sequence is TGTGCCTGGAATATGGACAGGGGTGAAAAACTGTTTTTT.

J is TRBJ1-1 and V is TRBV6-6; D ambiguous. The germline V gene encodes CDR1 MNHNY and CDR2 SVGAGI (reference sequence). Trimming took 0 bases from V and 1 from J, leaving 9 bases between them. The CDR3 totals 15 residues. CDR3 sequence reads: CASSYSLLGNTEAFF. CDR3 nucleotides: TGTGCCAGCAGTTACTCCCTATTGGGGAACACTGAAGCTTTCTTT.

The chain links TRBV19 to TRBJ2-7; 8 bases match TRBD2. Germline V gives CDR1 LNHDA, CDR2 SQIVND (reference sequence). The junction had 8 bases not matched to a gene; V was cut back by 5 bases and J by 2 bases. The CDR3 is 15 amino acids. This chain's CDR3 is CASSSGGGRTYEQYF. The CDR3 nucleotides read TGTGCCAGTAGTTCGGGGGGGGGCCGAACCTACGAGCAGTACTTC.

The chain has TRBV11-1 and TRBJ2-7; no definite D call. The CDR3 contains 15 residues. V was trimmed by 3 bases and J by 5 bases, leaving 17 bases between them. Germline V CDR1 and CDR2: SGHAT, FQDESV (reference sequence). The CDR3 region is CASSFPGHPPDEQYF. The DNA for the CDR3 is TGTGCCAGCAGCTTCCCCGGCCACCCACCTGACGAGCAGTACTTC.

This clone was observed a single time. The chain has TRBV5-6 and TRBJ2-2; D possibly matches TRBD1 or TRBD2 (5 bases each). This CDR3 spans 16 amino acids. Germline values: CDR1 SGHDT, CDR2 YYEEEE. Trimming took off 3 bases at V and 1 base at J, with 13 bases between the two ends. The CDR3 sequence is CASSYRSGRNTGELFF. In nucleotides, the CDR3 is TGTGCCAGCAGCTACAGGTCTGGGAGGAACACCGGGGAGCTGTTTTTT.

A single count supports this clone. V is TRBV18 and J is TRBJ2-5, with 10 positions matching TRBD1. Germline CDR1 reads KGHSH; CDR2 reads LQKENI. V lost 2 bases and J lost 5; bases outside the gene matches: 5. The CDR3 runs 15 residues. CDR3: CASSPGTGVEETQYF. The CDR3 region has the DNA TGTGCCAGCTCACCAGGGACAGGGGTGGAGGAGACCCAGTACTTC.

The chain is built from TRBV28 and TRBJ1-5; a weak D match, TRBD1 (5 bases). There are 15 residues in the CDR3. Germline loops: CDR1 MDHEN, CDR2 SYDVKM. Deletions cut 6 bases from V and 7 bases from J, with 19 bases between. In DNA, the CDR3 is TGTGCCAGCAGCCCCAATGAGGGGAGAGGCCAGCCCCAGCATTTT. It codes for CASSPNEGRGQPQHF.

This chain uses TRBV7-3 with TRBJ2-6; TRBD2 matches 8 bases. Germline CDR1 and CDR2: SGHTA and FQGTGA. The junction had 3 bases not matched to a gene; V was cut back by 2 bases and J by 0 bases. CDR3 length: 17 amino acids. CDR3 sequence reads: CASSLGGGSSGANVLTF. The CDR3 DNA is TGTGCCAGCAGCTTAGGCGGGGGGTCCTCTGGGGCCAACGTCCTGACTTTC.

This chain connects TRBV7-9 to TRBJ2-2, with D perhaps given as TRBD1 or TRBD2 (5 bases each). The CDR3 spans 14 residues. Germline lookup yields CDR1 SEHNR and CDR2 FQNEAQ (reference sequence). V was shortened by 6 bases and J by 3 bases, with 11 bases between the two germline ends. CDR3 sequence: CASRWDGYTGELFF. The CDR3 DNA reads TGTGCCAGCAGGTGGGACGGATACACCGGGGAGCTGTTTTTT.

This clone has a handful of counts. The chain combines TRBV5-1 with TRBJ2-3; no definite D call. Germline CDR1 is SGHRS and CDR2 is YFSETQ. CDR3 length equals 15 residues. Trimming pared 2 bases from V and 2 bases from J, leaving 12 bases between. CDR3 in amino acids: CASSFETRPTDTQYF. For the CDR3, the DNA is TGCGCCAGCAGCTTTGAGACAAGACCCACAGATACGCAGTATTTT.

This rearrangement joins TRBV5-8 to TRBJ2-5, with unresolved D. The germline gives CDR1 SGHTS, CDR2 YDEGEE. The V end was cut by 0 bases, the J end by 7 bases, with 7 bases between. The CDR3 contains 12 residues. In DNA form, the CDR3 reads TGTGCCAGCAGCTTGGACAGCGCGACCCAGTACTTC. Amino acid sequence: CASSLDSATQYF.

V and J are TRBV11-2 and TRBJ2-5, with a weak D call TRBD1 (6 bases). Germline V gives CDR1 SGHAT, CDR2 FQNNGV. V lost 5 bases, J lost 2 bases, and 15 bases lay in between. The CDR3 loop spans 15 amino acids. CDR3 DNA: TGTGCCAGCAGCCCGCAGGGGTCGGCGCAAGAGACCCAGTACTTC. This sequence encodes CASSPQGSAQETQYF.

The V and J genes are TRBV30 and TRBJ2-5, with D perhaps TRBD1 or TRBD2 (7 bases each). Per the germline V gene, CDR1 is GTSNPN and CDR2 is SVGIG (reference sequence). Trimming removed 8 bases at V and 1 base at J, with 20 bases between. CDR3 length equals 15 residues. CDR3 sequence: CAASWQGGTQETQYF. DNA for the CDR3: TGTGCCGCAAGCTGGCAGGGGGGGACCCAAGAGACCCAGTACTTC.

The chain carries TRBV4-1 and TRBJ2-2; no reliable D call. The CDR3 is 16 residues long. CDR1 is MGHRA and CDR2 is YSYEKL in the germline V gene. V lost 1 base, J lost 5 bases, and 14 bases lay in between. The CDR3 reads CASSQGNLPRTGELFF. In DNA, the CDR3 is TGCGCCAGCAGCCAAGGTAACCTCCCTAGGACCGGGGAGCTGTTTTTT.

Only one count was recorded for this clone. The V call is TRBV6-5, the J call TRBJ2-1; D is possibly TRBD1 (6 bases). Trimming removed 6 bases at V and 5 bases at J, with 11 bases between. Germline CDR1 and CDR2: MNHEY and SVGAGI. CDR3 length: 13 residues. The CDR3 is CASSAGTHNEQFF. CDR3 in DNA: TGTGCCAGCAGCGCCGGGACACACAATGAGCAGTTCTTC.

The V gene is TRBV5-1, the J gene TRBJ2-7; either TRBD1 or TRBD2 may fit D (6 bases each). V lost 4 bases to trimming and J lost 2 bases, with 13 bases between them. This CDR3 contains 14 residues. Looked up from germline, CDR1 is SGHRS and CDR2 is YFSETQ. CDR3 loop: CASSRGHLAYEQYF. The CDR3 DNA reads as TGCGCCAGCAGCCGGGGGCACTTGGCCTACGAGCAGTACTTC.

V and J are TRBV2 and TRBJ1-1; D remains ambiguous. CDR1 and CDR2 (germline): SNHLY, FYNNEI. The CDR3 has 14 amino acids. Trimming left V 2 bases short and J 5 bases short, with 12 bases between. In DNA form, the CDR3 reads TGTGCCAGCAGTGAACTGTCTTGGGGAACTGAAGCTTTCTTT. Residues: CASSELSWGTEAFF. The whole variable domain, filled in from reference TRBV2 and TRBJ1-1, reads EPEVTQTPSHQVTQMGQEVILRCVPISNHLYFYWYRQILGQKVEFLVSFYNNEISEKSEIFDDQFSVERPDGSNFTLKIRSTKLEDSAMYFCASSELSWGTEAFFGQGTRLTVV.

This chain connects TRBV11-2 to TRBJ1-6; no clear D. Germline CDR1 is SGHAT and CDR2 is FQNNGV. The V and J ends lost 2 bases and 4 bases respectively, with 6 bases between them. The CDR3 runs to 14 residues. This CDR3 is CASSLRVYNSPLHF. The CDR3 DNA reads TGTGCCAGCAGCTTACGAGTATATAATTCACCCCTCCACTTT.

The genes are TRBV14 and TRBJ2-7; tentatively, D is TRBD1 or TRBD2 (5 bases each). The CDR3 length is 15 residues. Germline CDR1 reads SGHDN; CDR2 reads FVKESK. V lost 1 base, J lost 4 bases, and 14 bases lay in between. The CDR3, as DNA: TGTGCCAGCAGCCAAGCGATAGGGACGGGTTACGAGCAGTACTTC. Amino acids: CASSQAIGTGYEQYF.

The gene calls are TRBV5-6 and TRBJ1-6; a possible D gene is TRBD1 (6 bases). Germline V gene lookup returns CDR1 SGHDT and CDR2 YYEEEE. The CDR3 totals 14 residues. V was pared by 6 bases and J by 7 bases, with 14 bases between. The CDR3 DNA reads as TGTGCCAGCACCAAGGGGGGTGGGAATTCACCCCTCCACTTT. Translating gives CASTKGGGNSPLHF.

This clone came up once. V gene TRBV28 combines with J gene TRBJ1-2, with TRBD1 identical over 7 bases. V shed 2 bases, J shed 4 bases, and the junction held 7 bases outside the gene matches. This CDR3 is 15 amino acids long. Germline V gene data show CDR1 as MDHEN and CDR2 as SYDVKM. In nucleotides, the CDR3 is TGTGCCAGCAGTTTAAGACAGGGCCTTCTCTATGGCTACACCTTC. Protein product: CASSLRQGLLYGYTF.

This chain uses TRBV7-9 with TRBJ2-6; D not certain. Germline-derived CDR1 and CDR2 are SEHNR and FQNEAQ (reference sequence). V dropped 5 bases and J dropped 2 bases, with 4 bases sitting between them. This CDR3 comprises 13 residues. The CDR3 loop is CASSPAGANVLTF. CDR3 sequence (DNA): TGTGCCAGCAGCCCCGCTGGGGCCAACGTCCTGACTTTC.

The rearrangement links TRBV28 to TRBJ2-1, with 10 positions matching TRBD2. The CDR3 extends over 15 amino acids. The V segment lost 8 bases and the J segment 3 bases; nucleotides outside the gene matches: 7. Germline V CDR1 and CDR2: MDHEN, SYDVKM. CDR3 sequence (DNA): TGTGCCAGCGAGACTAGCGGGCAAGGCTACAATGAGCAGTTCTTC. Its protein is CASETSGQGYNEQFF.

V and J are TRBV11-3 and TRBJ2-1, with TRBD2 as a possible D gene (5 bases). CDR3 length equals 12 residues. Between the trimmed V and J ends, which lost 3 bases and 6 bases, there was a span of 6 bases. Germline V gives CDR1 SGHNT, CDR2 YENEEA. The chain's CDR3 is CASSFSGNEQFF. The CDR3 DNA reads TGTGCCAGCAGCTTCAGCGGCAATGAGCAGTTCTTC.

The chain combines TRBV28 with TRBJ1-2, with a tentative D call TRBD1 (5 bases). Per the germline V gene, CDR1 is MDHEN and CDR2 is SYDVKM. Trimming took 4 bases from V and 4 from J, leaving 22 bases between them. The CDR3 is made up of 17 amino acids. CDR3 coding DNA: TGTGCCAGCAGTTCACCAACCGCTGGACGGGGCCTCTATGGCTACACCTTC. Encoded protein: CASSSPTAGRGLYGYTF.

The chain's CDR3 is CASSLDRTDNEKLFF. The CDR3 DNA sequence: TGTGCCAGCAGCTTAGACAGGACAGATAATGAAAAACTGTTTTTT. This chain links TRBV7-2 with TRBJ1-4; D might be TRBD1 (6 bases). Germline V gene lookup returns CDR1 SGHTA and CDR2 FQGNSA. V was pared by 1 base and J by 4 bases, with 10 bases between. The CDR3 length is 15 residues.

This clone was detected a few times. J is TRBJ1-2 and V is TRBV11-2, with D maybe TRBD1 (6 bases). Germline CDR1 SGHAT, CDR2 FQNNGV. V dropped 5 bases and J dropped 7 bases, with 14 bases sitting between them. This CDR3 contains 13 residues. The CDR3 loop is CASSQRWTAGYTF. CDR3 nucleotides: TGTGCCAGCAGCCAGAGGTGGACAGCTGGCTACACCTTC.

This clone was seen a handful of times. Additional DNA sequences in this sample encode the identical CDR3. The chain combines TRBV6-1 with TRBJ2-5; 8 nucleotides align to TRBD1. After removal of 7 bases from V and 2 bases from J, the junction contained 3 bases not matched to a gene. Per germline, CDR1 MNHNS and CDR2 SASEGT. This CDR3 has 13 residues. The DNA for the CDR3 is TGTGCCAGCAATACAGGGGGACAAGAGACCCAGTACTTC. It encodes CASNTGGQETQYF.